The clone carrying this T cell receptor (beta chain) turned up a few times. The data stem from a study of blood T cell repertoires in COVID-19. The germline CDR1 and CDR2 sequences are MNHEY and SVGAGI. The V gene end was trimmed by 7 bases and the J gene end by 5 bases; junction bases not matched to a gene: 5. The CDR3 runs to 14 residues. The repertoire was sequenced with immunoSEQ multiplex PCR; TCRdb's copy has only in-frame clones and lacks some. The sample records under 85,000 clones, 85% being singletons. The rearrangement uses TRBV6-5 and TRBJ1-6, with 7 bases fitting TRBD1. Sequencing used peripheral blood. The sequence came from an elderly man with acute or convalescent COVID-19. CDR3 protein: CASTRQGDNSPLHF. As DNA, the CDR3 is TGTGCCAGCACCCGACAGGGCGATAATTCACCCCTCCACTTT.